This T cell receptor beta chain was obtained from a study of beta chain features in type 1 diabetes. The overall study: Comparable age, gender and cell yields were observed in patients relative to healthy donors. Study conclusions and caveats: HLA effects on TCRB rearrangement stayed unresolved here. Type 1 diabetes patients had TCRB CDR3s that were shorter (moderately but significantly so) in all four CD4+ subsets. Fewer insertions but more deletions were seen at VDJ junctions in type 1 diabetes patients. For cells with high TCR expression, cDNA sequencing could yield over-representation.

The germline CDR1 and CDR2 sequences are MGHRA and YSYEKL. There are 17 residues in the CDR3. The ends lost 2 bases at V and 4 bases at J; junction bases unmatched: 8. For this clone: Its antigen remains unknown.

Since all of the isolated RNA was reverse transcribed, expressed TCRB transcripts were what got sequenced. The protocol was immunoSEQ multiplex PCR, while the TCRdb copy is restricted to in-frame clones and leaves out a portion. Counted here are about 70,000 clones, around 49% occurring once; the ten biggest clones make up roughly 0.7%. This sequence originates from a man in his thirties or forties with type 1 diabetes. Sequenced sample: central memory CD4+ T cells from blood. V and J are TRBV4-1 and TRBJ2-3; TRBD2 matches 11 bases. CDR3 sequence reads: CASSQPFLAGGSDTQYF. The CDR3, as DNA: TGCGCCAGCAGCCAACCTTTCCTAGCGGGAGGATCAGATACGCAGTATTTT.